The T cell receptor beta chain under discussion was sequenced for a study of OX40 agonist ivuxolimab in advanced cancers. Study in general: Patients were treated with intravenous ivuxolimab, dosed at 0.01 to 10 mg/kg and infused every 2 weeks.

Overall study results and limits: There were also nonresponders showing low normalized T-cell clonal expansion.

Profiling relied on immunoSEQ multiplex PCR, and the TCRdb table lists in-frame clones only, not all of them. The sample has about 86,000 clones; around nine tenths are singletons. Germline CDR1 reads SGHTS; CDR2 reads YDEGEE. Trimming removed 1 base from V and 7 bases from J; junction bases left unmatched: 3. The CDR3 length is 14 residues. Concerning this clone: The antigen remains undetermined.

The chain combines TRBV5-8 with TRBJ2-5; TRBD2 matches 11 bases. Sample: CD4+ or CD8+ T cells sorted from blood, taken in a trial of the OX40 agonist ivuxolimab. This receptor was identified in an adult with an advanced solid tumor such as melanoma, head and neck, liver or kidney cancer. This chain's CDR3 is CASSLWTSGPTQYF. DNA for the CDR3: TGTGCCAGCAGCTTGTGGACTAGCGGGCCGACCCAGTACTTC.